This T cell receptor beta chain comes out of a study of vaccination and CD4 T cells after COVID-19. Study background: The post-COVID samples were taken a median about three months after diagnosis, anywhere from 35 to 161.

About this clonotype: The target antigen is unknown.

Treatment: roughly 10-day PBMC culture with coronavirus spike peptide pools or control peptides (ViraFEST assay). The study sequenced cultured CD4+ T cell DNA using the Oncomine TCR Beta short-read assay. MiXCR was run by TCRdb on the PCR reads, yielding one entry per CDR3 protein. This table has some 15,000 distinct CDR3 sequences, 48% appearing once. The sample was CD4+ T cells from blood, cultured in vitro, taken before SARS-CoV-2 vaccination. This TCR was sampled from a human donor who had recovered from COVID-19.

The CDR3 nucleotides are TGCAGTGCTAGGGGACTAGCCTACAATGAGCAGTTCTTC. Amino acid sequence: CSARGLAYNEQFF. This chain uses TRBV20-1 with TRBJ2-1, with TRBD2 matching over 8 bases. Germline CDR1 is DFQATT and CDR2 is SNEGSKA (reference sequence). The CDR3 sequence is 13 residues long. Germline trimming cut 3 bases from V and 2 bases from J; bases unmatched to any gene: 0.